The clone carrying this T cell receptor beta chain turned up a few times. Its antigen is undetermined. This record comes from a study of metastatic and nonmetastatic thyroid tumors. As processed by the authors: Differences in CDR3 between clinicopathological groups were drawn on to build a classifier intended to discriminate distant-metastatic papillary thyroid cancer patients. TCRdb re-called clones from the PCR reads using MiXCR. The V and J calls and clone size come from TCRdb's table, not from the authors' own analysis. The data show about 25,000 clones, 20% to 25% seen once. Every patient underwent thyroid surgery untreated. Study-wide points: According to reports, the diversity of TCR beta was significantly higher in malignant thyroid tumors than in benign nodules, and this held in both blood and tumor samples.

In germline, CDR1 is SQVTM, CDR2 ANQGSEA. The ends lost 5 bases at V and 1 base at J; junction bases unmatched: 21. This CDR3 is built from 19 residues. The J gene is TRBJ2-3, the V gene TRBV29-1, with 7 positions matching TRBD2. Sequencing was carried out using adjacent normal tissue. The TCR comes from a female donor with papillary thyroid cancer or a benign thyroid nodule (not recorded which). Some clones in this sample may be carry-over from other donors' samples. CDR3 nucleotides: TGCAGCGTTCTACATGTGGGAACGGGAGGATTTCGGGGCACAGATACGCAGTATTTT. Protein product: CSVLHVGTGGFRGTDTQYF.